This record covers a single T cell receptor beta chain. The antigen is undetermined. This CDR3 has 14 amino acids. The V end was cut by 0 bases, the J end by 7 bases, with 9 bases between. Germline lookup yields CDR1 SGHTA and CDR2 FQGNSA. This sample stems from a study of T cells after yellow fever vaccination. The 5'RACE template-switching step produced TCR cDNA and added a universal primer site and UMIs. One entry per CDR3 protein results from TCRdb running MiXCR on the 5' RACE reads. The sample lists 300,000 to 400,000 distinct CDR3 sequences; approximately 13% were seen once. Study-wide results and caveats: A minor fraction of clonotypes spanned both CD4 and CD8 compartments. Highly abundant clonotypes carried over from the bulk population could end up in FACS-sorted repertoires as contaminants. Compared with primary, the secondary response was weaker and peaked at day 5, not 15.

This TCR was sampled from a man aged 18-30 years who received the YFV17D yellow fever vaccine. The genes are TRBV7-2 and TRBJ2-2, with D uncertain. This sample comprised CD4+ T cells sorted from PBMCs, obtained 15 days after the yellow fever booster vaccination. CDR3 DNA: TGTGCCAGCAGCTTAGCCCAGGTGATCGGGGAGCTGTTTTTT. Encoded protein: CASSLAQVIGELFF.